This TCR beta chain was sequenced during a study of blood T cell repertoires in COVID-19. Study as a whole: Both acute and convalescent COVID-19 samples were obtained from the United States, Italy and Spain.

Here immunoSEQ multiplex PCR was the method, and the copy in TCRdb shows in-frame clones only, minus some. The table has 250,000 to 300,000 clones, 75% to 90% seen once. The receptor comes from a man between 60 and 75 years old who had recovered from COVID-19. The sequenced sample was peripheral blood.

The CDR3 loop reads CASSPRRLSNSPLHF. The DNA for the CDR3 is TGTGCCAGCAGTCCCCGTAGACTGAGTAATTCACCCCTCCACTTT. The chain couples TRBV27 to TRBJ1-6; D is unresolved. CDR3 length equals 15 residues. Per germline, CDR1 MNHEY and CDR2 SMNVEV (reference sequence). Trimming took off 5 bases at V and 6 bases at J, with 14 bases between the two ends.